Shown below are 24 T cell receptor beta chains from a single sample sequenced in a study of identical twins. From the 5' RACE reads, TCRdb called clonotypes with MiXCR, one entry per CDR3 protein. The sample gives under 250,000 distinct CDR3 sequences, roughly 13% of which show up once; under 4.5% is in the top ten. This sample also appeared in a second study, on yellow fever vaccine responses in identical twins.

The sample consisted of memory (CD45RO+) T cells sorted from blood. Receptor source: a woman aged 18-35 years in good health.

The chain uses TRBV29-1 and TRBJ2-7; 7 bases fit TRBD1. V trimming: 7 bases; J trimming: 1 base; junction bases outside the gene matches: 7. This CDR3 has 13 amino acids. Looked up from germline, CDR1 is SQVTM and CDR2 is ANQGSEA. For the CDR3, the DNA is TGCAGCGCCCTCGGACAGGCGTCCTACGAGCAGTACTTC. Its translation is CSALGQASYEQYF.

As DNA, the CDR3 is TGTGCCAGCAGCTTCCGGGGGGGGTCCTACAATGAGCAGTTCTTC. It codes for CASSFRGGSYNEQFF. The J gene is TRBJ2-1, the V gene TRBV7-3; 8 bases line up with TRBD2. V was clipped by 3 bases and J by 1 base; unmatched bases: 2. From germline, CDR1 is SGHTA and CDR2 FQGTGA. There are 15 residues in the CDR3. Combining the CDR3 with reference TRBV7-3 and TRBJ2-1 gives the whole variable domain GAGVSQTPSNKVTEKGKYVELRCDPISGHTALYWYRQSLGQGPEFLIYFQGTGAADDSGLPNDRFFAVRPEGSVSTLKIQRTERGDSAVYLCASSFRGGSYNEQFFGPGTRLTVL.

This clonotype was picked up many times. The genes are TRBV3-1 and TRBJ2-5; 8 positions match TRBD1. The CDR3 consists of 16 residues. The germline CDR1 and CDR2 sequences are LGHDT and YNNKEL (reference sequence). J gave up 0 bases and V 4 bases, and 7 bases lay outside the gene matches. The CDR3 protein is CASSLPKTGDQETQYF. The DNA for the CDR3 is TGTGCCAGCAGCCTTCCCAAGACAGGGGACCAAGAGACCCAGTACTTC.

The chain is built from TRBV5-1 and TRBJ2-5; weak D call: TRBD2 (6 bases). Between the trimmed V and J ends, which lost 2 bases and 2 bases, there was a span of 13 bases. Germline CDR1 reads SGHRS; CDR2 reads YFSETQ. There are 15 residues in the CDR3. Here the CDR3 DNA reads TGCGCCAGCAGCTTCTATGGACGGGGGCAAGAGACCCAGTACTTC. Translating it yields CASSFYGRGQETQYF.

This clonotype has ten or more counts. This chain connects TRBV7-2 to TRBJ2-7; TRBD2 aligns across 9 bases. The junction had 5 bases not matched to a gene; V was cut back by 1 base and J by 1 base. The CDR3 sequence is 16 residues long. From germline, CDR1 is SGHTA and CDR2 FQGNSA. CDR3 coding DNA: TGTGCCAGCAGCTTAGGTGGTAGCGGGAGTTCCTACGAGCAGTACTTC. It yields the protein CASSLGGSGSSYEQYF.

This clonotype has only a few counts. The V gene is TRBV7-2, the J gene TRBJ2-3; D may be TRBD1 or TRBD2 (5 bases each). Trimming stripped 6 bases from V and 4 bases from J, with 20 bases between. The germline CDR1 and CDR2 sequences are SGHTA and FQGNSA. The CDR3 consists of 16 residues. DNA of the CDR3: TGTGCCAGCAGTTTCCCGGGGCAGCCAACGGCAGATACGCAGTATTTT. It encodes CASSFPGQPTADTQYF.

A few counts support this clonotype. One end of the junction varies from germline; a read error may be responsible. V is TRBV7-7 and J is TRBJ2-3; 8 nucleotides line up with TRBD2. Germline V gene data show CDR1 as SSHAT and CDR2 as FNYEAQ (reference sequence). This CDR3 is 16 amino acids long. CDR3: CASSSGSGSSTDTQYF. CDR3 sequence (DNA): TGTGCTAGCAGCTCGGGCAGCGGGAGTAGCACAGATACGCAGTATTTT.

CDR3 region: CASSRGQGATGELFF. Written as DNA, the CDR3 is TGCGCCAGCAGCAGAGGACAGGGGGCTACCGGGGAGCTGTTTTTT. This chain uses TRBV4-1 with TRBJ2-2, with 11 bases aligning to TRBD1. The junction had 4 bases not matched to a gene; V was cut back by 5 bases and J by 5 bases. The V gene's germline CDR1 is MGHRA and CDR2 YSYEKL. The CDR3 has 15 amino acids.

J is TRBJ2-1 and V is TRBV3-1, with 12 bases lining up with TRBD2. CDR1 is LGHDT, CDR2 YNNKEL, per germline (reference sequence). CDR3 length: 16 residues. V gave up 2 bases and J gave up 6 bases; unmatched junction bases: 5. CDR3 loop: CASSQPSGGASNEQFF. Here the CDR3 DNA reads TGTGCCAGCAGCCAACCTAGCGGGGGGGCGTCCAATGAGCAGTTCTTC.

The CDR3 spells CASSGGDRAATNEKLFF. The DNA for the CDR3 is TGTGCCAGCAGCGGCGGGGACAGGGCCGCAACTAATGAAAAACTGTTTTTT. The chain couples TRBV5-4 to TRBJ1-4, with TRBD1 matching 9 bases. There are 17 residues in the CDR3. Germline values: CDR1 SGHNT, CDR2 YYREEE (reference sequence). J gave up 0 bases and V 4 bases, and 7 bases lay outside the gene matches. The full variable domain, completed using reference TRBV5-4 and TRBJ1-4, is ETGVTQSPTHLIKTRGQQVTLRCSSQSGHNTVSWYQQALGQGPQFIFQYYREEENGRGNFPPRFSGLQFPNYSSELNVNALELDDSALYLCASSGGDRAATNEKLFFGSGTQLSVL.

This clonotype was counted only a few times. V is TRBV24-1 and J is TRBJ2-3, with D uncertain. V gave up 4 bases and J gave up 5 bases, with 9 bases separating them. Per the germline V gene, CDR1 is KGHDR and CDR2 is SFDVKD. CDR3 length: 13 amino acids. The CDR3 is CATSDTPLDTQYF. The CDR3, as DNA: TGTGCCACCAGTGACACTCCCCTAGATACGCAGTATTTT.

V gene TRBV20-1 combines with J gene TRBJ2-7; TRBD1 matches at 7 bases. The CDR3 is 13 amino acids. V was clipped by 5 bases and J by 1 base; unmatched bases: 5. Per germline, CDR1 DFQATT and CDR2 SNEGSKA (reference sequence). The CDR3 nucleotides are TGCAGTGCTCGACAGGGAAAGTCCTACGAGCAGTACTTC. The encoded protein is CSARQGKSYEQYF.

The chain is built from TRBV6-5 and TRBJ2-5; 14 positions agree with TRBD2. V gave up 4 bases and J gave up 3 bases; unmatched junction bases: 1. Germline V gives CDR1 MNHEY, CDR2 SVGAGI. The CDR3 spans 15 residues. CDR3 nucleotide sequence: TGTGCCAGCAGTTGGGGACTAGCGGGGGAAGAGACCCAGTACTTC. It encodes CASSWGLAGEETQYF.

This clonotype has more than one count but fewer than ten. The CDR3, as DNA: TGTGCCATCAGTGAGTCGCTAGCGGGGGAAAGCTCCTACGAGCAGTACTTC. Amino acids: CAISESLAGESSYEQYF. The J gene is TRBJ2-7, the V gene TRBV10-3; 10 bases are a match to TRBD2. V dropped 0 bases and J dropped 0; count of bases not matched to a gene: 5. Germline CDR1 ENHRY, CDR2 SYGVKD. The CDR3 totals 17 residues.

This clonotype turned up a few times. The chain employs TRBV6-4 and TRBJ2-2, with 10 bases fitting TRBD2. The CDR3 runs 16 residues. The germline V gene encodes CDR1 MRHNA and CDR2 SNTAGT. V was clipped by 0 bases and J by 4 bases; unmatched bases: 2. The chain's CDR3 is CASSDSTSGPTGELFF. CDR3 in DNA: TGTGCCAGCAGTGACTCGACTAGCGGGCCCACCGGGGAGCTGTTTTTT.

The J gene is TRBJ1-5, the V gene TRBV12-3 or TRBV12-4, with 9 bases identical to TRBD1. Germline trimming cut 4 bases from V and 6 bases from J; bases unmatched to any gene: 4. This CDR3 contains 14 residues. DNA for the CDR3: TGTGCCAGCAGTTCTTTGGGACAGGGTCAGCCCCAGCATTTT. Residues: CASSSLGQGQPQHF.

V and J are TRBV29-1 and TRBJ2-7, with 10 nucleotides matching TRBD2. The CDR3 loop spans 13 amino acids. Germline values: CDR1 SQVTM, CDR2 ANQGSEA. V lost 4 bases and J lost 3; bases outside the gene matches: 3. This CDR3 is CSVGTSGDYEQYF. DNA for the CDR3: TGCAGCGTTGGGACTAGCGGCGACTACGAGCAGTACTTC.

The chain employs TRBV5-4 and TRBJ2-3; 8 positions agree with TRBD2. The CDR3 covers 15 residues. The junction had 5 bases not matched to a gene; V was cut back by 4 bases and J by 1 base. Germline-derived CDR1 and CDR2 are SGHNT and YYREEE (reference sequence). DNA for the CDR3: TGTGCCAGCAGCGATAGCGGGACACGCACAGATACGCAGTATTTT. Its protein product is CASSDSGTRTDTQYF.

The chain joins TRBV12-3 or TRBV12-4 to TRBJ2-7; TRBD2 agrees at 7 bases. The CDR3 covers 15 residues. J lost 6 bases, V lost 3 bases, and 11 bases had no gene match. The CDR3 protein is CASSFGTPGGSEQYF. CDR3 DNA sequence: TGTGCCAGCAGTTTCGGGACTCCCGGGGGGAGCGAGCAGTACTTC.

This clonotype was counted between two and nine times. The V gene is TRBV5-5, the J gene TRBJ1-5, with TRBD1 identical over 9 bases. From germline, CDR1 is SGHKS and CDR2 YYEKEE (reference sequence). Trimming took 4 bases from V and 2 from J; bases not matched to a gene: 4. The CDR3 sequence is 15 residues long. The CDR3 DNA reads as TGTGCCAGCAGCCGGGACAGGGTTGGCAATCAGCCCCAGCATTTT. It is translated as CASSRDRVGNQPQHF.

This chain joins TRBV5-6 and TRBJ2-7; 8 positions agree with TRBD2. With 0 bases clipped from V and 0 bases from J, the junction kept 5 bases outside the gene matches. The germline V gene has CDR1 SGHDT and CDR2 YYEEEE. This CDR3 has 16 residues. CDR3 sequence: CASSLGRAGVSYEQYF. CDR3 in DNA: TGTGCCAGCAGCTTGGGGCGAGCGGGAGTCTCCTACGAGCAGTACTTC.

This clonotype was seen repeatedly, ten times or more. The genes are TRBV28 and TRBJ2-7; the D is unclear. V was pared by 1 base and J by 5 bases, with 18 bases between. The germline CDR1 and CDR2 sequences are MDHEN and SYDVKM. The length of the CDR3 is 16 residues. CDR3 sequence (DNA): TGTGCCAGCAGTTTATCGCTGGCTACGGGTAAGGACGAGCAGTACTTC. It translates to CASSLSLATGKDEQYF. Filled out from reference TRBV28 and TRBJ2-7, the complete variable domain reads DVKVTQSSRYLVKRTGEKVFLECVQDMDHENMFWYRQDPGLGLRLIYFSYDVKMKEKGDIPEGYSVSREKKERFSLILESASTNQTSMYLCASSLSLATGKDEQYFGPGTRLTVT.

The rearrangement links TRBV11-2 to TRBJ1-6; D is unclear. Deletions cut 6 bases from V and 0 bases from J, with 18 bases between. CDR1 and CDR2 from the germline V gene are SGHAT and FQNNGV. The CDR3 contains 18 residues. The DNA of the CDR3 is TGTGCCAGCAGTTCTGTGGGTGGGTTCAGCTCCTATAATTCACCCCTCCACTTT. Protein: CASSSVGGFSSYNSPLHF.

The V gene is TRBV18, the J gene TRBJ2-7; TRBD2 agrees at 8 bases. The CDR3 has 15 residues. J gave up 3 bases and V 6 bases, and 10 bases lay outside the gene matches. CDR1 and CDR2 from the germline V gene are KGHSH and LQKENI. Here the CDR3 reads CASSPRSGKVYEQYF. Written as DNA, the CDR3 is TGTGCCAGCTCCCCCCGTAGCGGGAAGGTCTACGAGCAGTACTTC.